The 24 T cell receptor beta chains listed next were all sequenced from one sample in a study of Tregs in tolerant kidney transplant recipients (dated by TCRdb to between 2019 and 2020). The library was obtained by the immunoSEQ multiplex PCR assay. In TCRdb, the immuneACCESS table is reduced to in-frame sequences with V and J assigned. These tables do not hold every clone; where another copy was compared, an unresolved V gene accounts for under half, and the others remain unexplained. In this sample the table shows fewer than 150,000 clones, around 91% of which occur a single time. The ten largest make up more than 0.5% of the sample. The sequenced material came from CD4+ T cells from blood. These receptors were taken from a human donor in good health.

Here the CDR3 DNA reads TGTGCCAGCAGCTTAGGATTAGCCGGGACAGGGGCCCCCCTGGAGTATTTT. Translating it yields CASSLGLAGTGAPLEYF. V is TRBV7-9 and J is TRBJ2-3; the match to TRBD1 covers 10 bases. The germline gives CDR1 SEHNR, CDR2 FQNEAQ (reference sequence). J lost 13 bases, V lost 1 base, and 17 bases had no gene match. The CDR3 has 17 amino acids.

The J gene is TRBJ2-1, the V gene TRBV6-5; D might be TRBD2 (5 bases). The V gene lost 6 bases and the J gene lost 7 bases, with 13 bases spanning the gap. The CDR3 is 13 amino acids. The germline CDR1 and CDR2 sequences are MNHEY and SVGAGI. In nucleotides, the CDR3 is TGTGCCAGCAGCAGTATCAGGACTAATGAGCAGTTCTTC. Its protein product is CASSSIRTNEQFF.

In this sample, this clone turned up a few times. The rearrangement joins TRBV5-5 to TRBJ1-5; the D gene is possibly TRBD1 (5 bases). Trimming pared 3 bases from V and 4 bases from J, leaving 20 bases between. Germline CDR1 and CDR2: SGHKS and YYEKEE (reference sequence). The CDR3 contains 17 residues. The CDR3 nucleotides read TGTGCCAGCAGCTCGAACACAACAGGAGTTCGTAATCAGCCCCAGCATTTT. Protein product: CASSSNTTGVRNQPQHF.

The chain carries TRBV6-5 and TRBJ1-1; D unresolved. There are 13 residues in the CDR3. Looked up from germline, CDR1 is MNHEY and CDR2 is SVGAGI. Trimming cost V 2 bases and J 4 bases, with 8 bases left between them. CDR3 coding DNA: TGTGCCAGCAGTTACACTTGGGGCACTGAAGCTTTCTTT. Translation gives CASSYTWGTEAFF.

In DNA form, the CDR3 reads TGTGCCTGGAGTGTAAGGGGGGTTGGTTATGAAAAACTGTTTTTT. Its translation is CAWSVRGVGYEKLFF. This chain uses TRBV30 with TRBJ1-4; a possible D gene is TRBD1 (6 bases). V was shortened by 0 bases and J by 6 bases, with 14 bases between the two germline ends. Germline V lookup: CDR1 GTSNPN, CDR2 SVGIG (reference sequence). This CDR3 is built from 15 residues.

The chain employs TRBV6-5 and TRBJ2-1; 7 positions agree with TRBD2. V was pared by 8 bases and J by 7 bases, with 11 bases of the junction left unmatched. CDR1 MNHEY and CDR2 SVGAGI come from the germline V gene. There are 14 residues in the CDR3. CDR3 protein: CASLVAGIGNEQFF. The CDR3 bases are TGTGCCAGCTTGGTAGCGGGCATCGGGAATGAGCAGTTCTTC.

The chain recombines TRBV30 with TRBJ2-7; D remains unclear. The CDR3 loop spans 13 amino acids. The V and J ends lost 3 bases and 3 bases respectively, with 12 bases between them. Germline assignment: CDR1 GTSNPN and CDR2 SVGIG (reference sequence). Here the CDR3 DNA reads TGTGCCTGGAGCACCGGACCCGTCTACGAGCAGTACTTC. Translating gives CAWSTGPVYEQYF.

This chain joins TRBV6-4 and TRBJ1-5, with a possible D match to TRBD1 (6 bases). The CDR3 covers 15 residues. Germline V lookup: CDR1 MRHNA, CDR2 SNTAGT. V lost 5 bases and J lost 1, with 12 bases in between. The CDR3 protein is CASSPPGQSNQPQHF. The CDR3 DNA reads as TGTGCCAGCAGTCCCCCGGGACAAAGCAATCAGCCCCAGCATTTT.

This clone was seen once. This sequence joins TRBV5-1 and TRBJ2-7; perhaps TRBD2 as D (6 bases). The CDR3 is 14 amino acids. V was shortened by 3 bases and J by 2 bases, with 12 bases between the two germline ends. The germline V gene encodes CDR1 SGHRS and CDR2 YFSETQ. This chain's CDR3 is CASSSLARPYEQYF. The CDR3 nucleotides are TGCGCCAGCAGCTCACTAGCCCGGCCCTACGAGCAGTACTTC.

DNA for the CDR3: TGTGCCAGTAGTCGCTCCCGGGACAGGGGACACCCTTGGTCCCTCAATGAGCAGTTCTTC. Protein product: CASSRSRDRGHPWSLNEQFF. The J gene is TRBJ2-1, the V gene TRBV19, with 10 bases matching TRBD1. The CDR3 totals 20 residues. In germline, CDR1 is LNHDA, CDR2 SQIVND (reference sequence). The V segment lost 5 bases and the J segment 6 bases; nucleotides outside the gene matches: 22.

The chain uses TRBV9 and TRBJ2-5; no reliable D call. From germline, CDR1 is SGDLS and CDR2 YYNGEE. The V gene lost 0 bases and the J gene lost 1 base, with 7 bases spanning the gap. This CDR3 has 14 residues. CDR3 protein: CASSVVRIQETQYF. CDR3 DNA: TGTGCCAGCAGCGTAGTTAGGATCCAAGAGACCCAGTACTTC.

This clone was recorded only once. The rearrangement joins TRBV7-9 to TRBJ2-7; D is perhaps TRBD1 or TRBD2 (5 bases each). Trimming took 5 bases from V and 3 from J, leaving 11 bases between them. Germline CDR1 is SEHNR and CDR2 is FQNEAQ (reference sequence). The CDR3 is made up of 13 amino acids. The CDR3 region is CASSRGRNYEQYF. The CDR3 DNA reads as TGTGCCAGCAGCCGGGGACGGAACTACGAGCAGTACTTC.

V and J are TRBV7-9 and TRBJ2-7; D may be TRBD2 (6 bases). This CDR3 contains 14 residues. Trimming shortened V by 0 bases and J by 7 bases, and 13 bases separated the two germline ends. The germline gives CDR1 SEHNR, CDR2 FQNEAQ (reference sequence). The CDR3 coding sequence is TGTGCCAGCAGCTTAGCCACCGGGACTCGTGAGCAGTACTTC. Protein product: CASSLATGTREQYF.

This clone was picked up one time. The chain joins TRBV18 to TRBJ1-3; TRBD1 might be the D (5 bases). Germline CDR1 and CDR2: KGHSH and LQKENI. The CDR3 sequence is 15 residues long. V was cut by 2 bases and J by 2 bases, with 10 bases left in between. CDR3 bases: TGTGCCAGCTCACCATCGGGGGGACCTGGAAACACCATATATTTT. It encodes CASSPSGGPGNTIYF.

The chain employs TRBV30 and TRBJ1-2; TRBD1 matches at 7 bases. The germline CDR1 and CDR2 sequences are GTSNPN and SVGIG (reference sequence). This CDR3 has 15 residues. The V gene end was trimmed by 5 bases and the J gene end by 2 bases; junction bases not matched to a gene: 11. The CDR3 loop reads CAWSMVTGWNYGYTF. CDR3 nucleotides: TGTGCCTGGTCGATGGTGACAGGGTGGAACTATGGCTACACCTTC.

The chain couples TRBV5-1 to TRBJ1-4; 7 positions match TRBD1. CDR3 size: 15 residues. CDR1 is SGHRS and CDR2 is YFSETQ in the germline V gene. V lost 6 bases and J lost 0; bases outside the gene matches: 5. Here the CDR3 DNA reads TGCGCCAGCACCCGACAGGGCACAACTAATGAAAAACTGTTTTTT. Amino acid sequence: CASTRQGTTNEKLFF.

The rearrangement links TRBV5-4 to TRBJ2-1, with D possibly matching TRBD2 (6 bases). V was shortened by 3 bases and J by 7 bases, with 14 bases between the two germline ends. Germline V gene data show CDR1 as SGHNT and CDR2 as YYREEE (reference sequence). There are 14 residues in the CDR3. In nucleotides, the CDR3 is TGTGCCAGCAGCTCCGAAATAGCGGTGAATGAGCAGTTCTTC. Amino acids: CASSSEIAVNEQFF.

This clone was seen more than once but under ten times. V usage is TRBV29-1 and J usage is TRBJ1-1, with unresolved D. Trimming pared 4 bases from V and 3 bases from J, leaving 6 bases between. Germline-derived CDR1 and CDR2 are SQVTM and ANQGSEA. The CDR3 covers 11 residues. The CDR3 DNA reads as TGCAGCGTTGGGACCTACACTGAAGCTTTCTTT. This codes for CSVGTYTEAFF.

This rearrangement joins TRBV5-1 to TRBJ1-2; the D is unclear. Deletions cut 4 bases from V and 3 bases from J, with 16 bases between. The CDR3 has 15 residues. Germline V gene lookup returns CDR1 SGHRS and CDR2 YFSETQ. The CDR3 region has the DNA TGCGCCAGCAGCCAGGAGCTTCCCGATCACTATGGCTACACCTTC. This encodes CASSQELPDHYGYTF.

The DNA for the CDR3 is TGCGCCAGCAGCCATCAGTCTGGGAGCGCCCAAGAGACCCAGTACTTC. Translating it yields CASSHQSGSAQETQYF. The chain is built from TRBV5-1 and TRBJ2-5, with TRBD2 as a possible D gene (5 bases). V lost 4 bases and J lost 1, with 17 bases in between. The CDR3 is 16 amino acids. Germline CDR1 SGHRS, CDR2 YFSETQ.

The chain employs TRBV29-1 and TRBJ2-7; 7 positions match TRBD1. CDR1 and CDR2 (germline): SQVTM, ANQGSEA. Trimming at V came to 7 bases and at J to 6 bases, leaving 12 bases not matched to a gene. The CDR3 is made up of 13 amino acids. The DNA for the CDR3 is TGCAGCGCGGACGGACAGGAAAGGTGCGAGCAGTACTTC. It specifies CSADGQERCEQYF.

V is TRBV29-1 and J is TRBJ2-7, with D perhaps matching TRBD2 (5 bases). The CDR3 is 11 residues long. V lost 2 bases to trimming and J lost 5 bases, with 7 bases between them. Per germline, CDR1 SQVTM and CDR2 ANQGSEA. This CDR3 is CSVESSHEQYF. DNA of the CDR3: TGCAGCGTTGAATCTAGCCACGAGCAGTACTTC.

The chain uses TRBV7-8 and TRBJ2-1; maybe TRBD1 (6 bases). CDR3 size: 11 residues. The germline CDR1 and CDR2 sequences are SGHVS and FQNEAQ. Trimming shortened V by 5 bases and J by 12 bases, and 11 bases separated the two germline ends. This chain's CDR3 is CASSQQGGQFF. CDR3 sequence (DNA): TGTGCCAGCAGCCAGCAAGGGGGGCAGTTCTTC. Full variable domain (rest looked up from reference TRBV7-8 and TRBJ2-1): GAGVSQSPRYKVAKRGQDVALRCDPISGHVSLFWYQQALGQGPEFLTYFQNEAQLDKSGLPSDRFFAERPEGSVSTLKIQRTQQEDSAVYLCASSQQGGQFFGPGTRLTVL.

Concerning this clone itself: Different DNA sequences within this sample yield the same CDR3. The chain recombines TRBV7-3 with TRBJ1-1; D unclear. Trimming removed 5 bases from V and 0 bases from J, with 13 bases in between. The germline V gene has CDR1 SGHTA and CDR2 FQGTGA. The CDR3 length is 15 residues. This CDR3 reads CASSPRPGLNTEAFF. For the CDR3, the DNA is TGTGCCAGCAGCCCAAGACCGGGCTTGAACACTGAAGCTTTCTTT.